A single sample is the source of the 14 T cell receptor beta chains below, sequenced in a study of shared clonotypes between healthy human individuals. TCRdb keeps only in-frame clones here, not all; method: immunoSEQ multiplex PCR. Altogether about 1.1 million clones are present, approximately 77% being singletons, with the ten largest covering roughly 0.83%. Material: memory CD4+ T cells from PBMCs. Subset in this sample: CD45RA-negative fraction. These receptors were collected from a man between 18 and 35 years old in good health. Some clones in this sample may be carry-over from other donors' samples.

The chain has TRBV5-4 and TRBJ2-7, with D tentatively TRBD1 or TRBD2 (5 bases each). CDR1 and CDR2 (germline): SGHNT, YYREEE (reference sequence). V dropped 3 bases and J dropped 9 bases, with 16 bases sitting between them. The CDR3 has 13 amino acids. CDR3 sequence: CASSSGLDETQYF. CDR3 coding DNA: TGTGCCAGCAGCTCGGGGCTCGATGAGACGCAGTACTTC.

The J gene is TRBJ1-1, the V gene TRBV19; D is unclear. Trimming removed 5 bases from V and 1 base from J, with 5 bases in between. This CDR3 contains 12 residues. Germline values: CDR1 LNHDA, CDR2 SQIVND (reference sequence). This CDR3 is CASSVWNTEAFF. The CDR3 DNA is TGTGCCAGTAGTGTTTGGAACACTGAAGCTTTCTTT.

The chain has TRBV7-9 and TRBJ2-5, with D hard to call. This CDR3 is 15 amino acids long. Germline CDR1 and CDR2: SEHNR and FQNEAQ (reference sequence). V lost 1 base and J lost 1, with 10 bases in between. CDR3: CASSLVAAPQETQYF. DNA for the CDR3: TGTGCCAGCAGCTTAGTGGCAGCACCCCAAGAGACCCAGTACTTC.

Regarding this clone: The junction does not match germline at one end; this may be a read error. V is TRBV18 and J is TRBJ2-1; the D gene is possibly TRBD2 (5 bases). Germline CDR1 is KGHSH and CDR2 is LQKENI. The CDR3 contains 13 residues. This CDR3 is CATSPSGYNEQFF. CDR3 sequence (DNA): TGTGCCACCTCACCCAGCGGATACAATGAGCAGTTCTTC. The complete variable domain, with remaining parts taken from reference TRBV18 and TRBJ2-1, reads NAGVMQNPRHLVRRRGQEARLRCSPMKGHSHVYWYRQLPEEGLKFMVYLQKENIIDESGMPKERFSAEFPKEGPSILRIQQVVRGDSAAYFCATSPSGYNEQFFGPGTRLTVL.

Remarks on this clone: Additional DNA sequences in this sample encode the identical CDR3. This sequence joins TRBV4-3 and TRBJ1-4; TRBD1 aligns across 7 bases. This CDR3 spans 15 amino acids. The V segment lost 0 bases and the J segment 7 bases; nucleotides outside the gene matches: 5. Germline V CDR1 and CDR2: LGHNA, YSLEER. CDR3 loop: CASSQDRQGGEKLFF. Here the CDR3 DNA reads TGCGCCAGCAGCCAAGATCGACAGGGAGGTGAAAAACTGTTTTTT.

The gene calls are TRBV19 and TRBJ2-2, with D perhaps matching TRBD1 or TRBD2 (5 bases each). V shed 6 bases and J shed 8 bases, with 19 bases lying between them. The CDR3 loop spans 15 amino acids. Looked up from germline, CDR1 is LNHDA and CDR2 is SQIVND (reference sequence). CDR3 coding DNA: TGTGCCAGTAGAAGGACACGGGGCAAGTTTGGGGAGCTGTTTTTT. Its protein product is CASRRTRGKFGELFF.

The V gene is TRBV18, the J gene TRBJ1-2; possibly TRBD1 for D (5 bases). CDR1 is KGHSH and CDR2 is LQKENI in the germline V gene. This CDR3 has 15 residues. Deletions cut 2 bases from V and 4 bases from J, with 14 bases between. CDR3 protein: CASSPDTGRGYGYTF. CDR3 coding DNA: TGTGCCAGCTCACCAGATACGGGACGGGGCTATGGCTACACCTTC. The entire variable domain, with the rest obtained from reference TRBV18 and TRBJ1-2, is as follows: NAGVMQNPRHLVRRRGQEARLRCSPMKGHSHVYWYRQLPEEGLKFMVYLQKENIIDESGMPKERFSAEFPKEGPSILRIQQVVRGDSAAYFCASSPDTGRGYGYTFGSGTRLTVV.

This chain uses TRBV5-8 with TRBJ2-7; 9 bases line up with TRBD1. The CDR3 has 17 residues. After removal of 4 bases from V and 3 bases from J, the junction contained 14 bases not matched to a gene. Germline lookup yields CDR1 SGHTS and CDR2 YDEGEE. In DNA, the CDR3 is TGTGCCAGCAGCGCCGGGACAGGGCTAAGTCGGGTCTACGAGCAGTACTTC. This codes for CASSAGTGLSRVYEQYF.

This clone came up a few times. The chain carries TRBV6-5 and TRBJ2-7; no clear D. The germline V gene has CDR1 MNHEY and CDR2 SVGAGI. V lost 5 bases, J lost 3 bases, and 14 bases lay in between. The CDR3 is made up of 14 amino acids. The CDR3 nucleotides read TGTGCCAGCAGTCCCCGGGTGGTTCTCTACGAGCAGTACTTC. Translating it yields CASSPRVVLYEQYF.

This chain connects TRBV19 to TRBJ1-5, with unresolved D. Trimming left V 3 bases short and J 6 bases short, with 18 bases between. This CDR3 contains 16 residues. CDR1 is LNHDA, CDR2 SQIVND, per germline (reference sequence). CDR3 sequence: CASSMGYPTIGQPQHF. In DNA, the CDR3 is TGTGCCAGTAGTATGGGCTACCCGACCATCGGTCAGCCCCAGCATTTT.

This chain connects TRBV6-1 to TRBJ1-2; 8 bases fit TRBD1. Germline V gene sequence: CDR1 MNHNS, CDR2 SASEGT. The CDR3 sequence is 13 residues long. V was clipped by 6 bases and J by 3 bases; unmatched bases: 3. In nucleotides, the CDR3 is TGTGCCAGCAGCGAACAGGGGGACTATGGCTACACCTTC. Protein: CASSEQGDYGYTF.

CDR3 region: CASSLRGSGWDNEQFF. CDR3 bases: TGTGCCAGCAGCTTAAGGGGAAGCGGATGGGACAATGAGCAGTTCTTC. The gene calls are TRBV7-2 and TRBJ2-1; the D call may be TRBD1 or TRBD2 (5 bases each). Per the germline V gene, CDR1 is SGHTA and CDR2 is FQGNSA. The germline V and J ends were trimmed by 2 bases and 5 bases, with 16 bases remaining between them. The CDR3 totals 16 residues.

V usage is TRBV2 and J usage is TRBJ2-3, with no clear D. The V gene lost 7 bases and the J gene lost 4 bases, with 9 bases spanning the gap. Per the germline V gene, CDR1 is SNHLY and CDR2 is FYNNEI. This CDR3 has 12 residues. The CDR3 nucleotides are TGTGCCAGCACCGCAGTTGCAGATACGCAGTATTTT. It translates to CASTAVADTQYF.

This sequence joins TRBV11-1 and TRBJ2-2; D not certain. V shed 5 bases and J shed 7 bases, with 8 bases lying between them. Germline lookup yields CDR1 SGHAT and CDR2 FQDESV (reference sequence). The CDR3 runs 12 residues. The chain's CDR3 is CASSTGIGELFF. CDR3 nucleotide sequence: TGTGCCAGCAGCACCGGAATCGGGGAGCTGTTTTTT.